This TCR beta chain was identified during a study of regulatory T cells in long-lasting Graves disease. Findings of the study overall: Shared public clonotypes totalled 2,741 in persistent patients, compared with 966 in new patients. Small numbers of samples may have cut accuracy.

The table lists this clonotype with a few counts. Its specificity is not known. Noted time point: newly diagnosed GD, antithyroid drugs for less than 3 months. PBMC-extracted RNA yielded the TCR library. Diagnosis followed American Thyroid Association guidelines for Graves' disease. HTBI primers from iRepertoire and Arm-PCR of CDR3 regions yielded the TCR beta libraries. TCRdb reanalysed the multiplex PCR reads using MiXCR and keeps one entry per CDR3 protein. This table has over 500,000 distinct CDR3 sequences, about 16% appearing once. This sample was also put to use in a study of T cells in Graves' hyperthyroidism and ophthalmopathy.

The TCR originated in a young man with Graves disease. This material consisted of peripheral blood mononuclear cells (PBMCs), taken at new diagnosis, from a patient treated with antithyroid drugs.

The CDR3 spells CASSLPSGAYEQYF. The CDR3 region has the DNA TGCGCCAGCAGCTTGCCGTCGGGTGCGTACGAGCAGTACTTC. The chain couples TRBV5-1 to TRBJ2-7; D ambiguous. CDR3 length: 14 amino acids. V was clipped by 1 base and J by 4 bases, with 12 bases between them. CDR1 and CDR2 (germline): SGHRS, YFSETQ.